This T cell receptor beta chain is from a study of blood T cell repertoires in COVID-19 (dated by TCRdb to 2020 to 2022). The study in broad terms: The collaborator samples originated in the United States, Italy and Spain and spanned the acute and convalescent phases of COVID-19. The prospective study material was composed of cDNA or gDNA derived from T cells, B-cell-depleted T cells, or PBMCs. The dataset comprised deeply sampled blood TCRbeta repertoires from subjects exposed to, actively infected with, or recovered from COVID-19. The repertoires were released in a freely available public database meant as a resource for research on the immune response to SARS-CoV-2. The samples were drawn from the first 160 participants of the ongoing ImmuneRACE study and from 950 to 1,500 subjects provided by 6 global collaborators. The sample metadata nearly always contained a de-identified subject ID, COVID-19 status, age in years and sex. Where HLA class I and class II types were available, the types were taken from metadata supplied by the sample provider, not from assay-based typing. Broad study findings and their caveats: The quantity of clinical and demographic metadata differed by source and by participant and was supplied without curation.

Collaborating institutions collected whole blood in K2EDTA tubes following their own protocols. Collaborator samples were shipped for TCRbeta analysis as frozen whole blood, isolated PBMCs, or DNA extracted from either sample type. There are 14 amino acids in the CDR3, from cysteine to phenylalanine inclusive. Only the CDR3 region is kept as DNA, spanning 42 bases read in frame from base 1. V and J lose 2 bases and 8 bases, and a span of 13 bases separates them. CDR1 and CDR2, looked up from the germline V gene, are SNHLY and FYNNEI. A note on this clone: The target of this receptor is not known. Base qualities are not provided; no much larger clone lies one nucleotide away.

TCRbeta CDR3 regions were amplified from genomic DNA using the immunoSEQ Assay, a bias-controlled multiplex PCR. The paper's data handling went like this. Nucleated cell counts per sample were estimated from amplification of reference gene primers within the assay. To quantify the absolute abundance of each unique TCRbeta CDR3 rearrangement, sequence reads were collapsed and filtered. Productive Simpson clonality was computed per sample as the square root of Simpson's diversity index over productive rearrangements. Entries here come from immuneACCESS through TCRdb and include only in-frame sequences with V and J called. Some clones fail to appear in such tables; in the studies checked, an unresolved V gene covers under half of the shortfall, and the cause of the remainder is unknown. Clonal size and the V and J genes are those of that table, whereas D and trimming came from the DNA. The sample contains about 210,000 clones, around 84% of them found a single time. The ten largest clones represent about 9.7% of the sample.

Source material: peripheral blood. This sequence was found in a man in his fifties or sixties with active or convalescent COVID-19. The rearrangement combines TRBV2 with TRBJ1-5; a tentative D call is TRBD1 (5 bases match). The sequenced DNA is TGTGCCAGCAGTGAACAGGGATCGATGGAGCCCCAGCATTTT. Its protein product is CASSEQGSMEPQHF.